Listed here are 7 T cell receptor beta chains from one sample, sequenced in a study of T cells in women clearing cervical HPV infection. Using immunoSEQ multiplex PCR, the repertoire was profiled, and TCRdb retains in-frame clones only, with some absent. The repertoire table contains tens of thousands of clones. Sequences were obtained from blood buffy coat. The receptors come from a woman between 18 and 75 years old with a cervical HPV16 infection that either progressed to CIN3+ or cleared (not recorded which).

A remark on this clone: The CDR3 end is not reached by the read, which stops 3 residues before it; the germline J gene fills it in. The chain carries TRBV2 and TRBJ2-7, with D possibly called TRBD1 or TRBD2 (5 bases each). This CDR3 has 13 residues. The germline gives CDR1 SNHLY, CDR2 FYNNEI. V lost 6 bases and J 3 bases, leaving 12 bases between the germline ends. The sequenced CDR3 bases are TGTGCCAGCAGGAGGGCAGGGTTCTACGAG. This translates into CASRRAGFYE. The full CDR3 is CASRRAGFYEQYF.

A remark on this clone: With the read ending 3 residues before the CDR3 end, the germline J gene is used to fill in that end. The J gene is TRBJ1-5, the V gene TRBV7-3, with D unclear. Germline values: CDR1 SGHTA, CDR2 FQGTGA. The CDR3 is 17 residues long. Trimming took 2 bases from V and 8 from J, leaving 22 bases between them. This chain's CDR3 is CASSLADWYTTSEPQHF. The covered CDR3 bases are TGTGCCAGCAGCTTAGCTGACTGGTATACTACGTCCGAGCCC.

Points on this clone: The read ends 3 residues shy of where the CDR3 ends; the end is completed using the germline J gene. The J gene is TRBJ1-3, the V gene TRBV6-1; D ambiguous. This CDR3 is 17 amino acids long. Germline CDR1 is MNHNS and CDR2 is SASEGT. The V end was cut by 0 bases, the J end by 4 bases, with 16 bases between. The CDR3 region is CASSEAGPWSGGNTIYF. Partial CDR3 DNA: TGTGCCAGCAGTGAAGCAGGGCCGTGGTCGGGGGGAAACACC.

With regard to this clone: Read sequence stops 3 residues before the CDR3 end, and the germline J gene provides the missing end. The V call is TRBV2, the J call TRBJ2-2, with 9 bases identical to TRBD1. This CDR3 region has 14 residues. With V trimmed by 9 bases and J by 0 bases, 2 bases remained unmatched. Germline V gene lookup returns CDR1 SNHLY and CDR2 FYNNEI. The sequenced CDR3 bases are TGTGCCAGAACAGGGGGCGCGAACACCGGGGAG. Protein: CARTGGANTGE. The whole CDR3 is CARTGGANTGELFF. Together with reference TRBV2 and TRBJ2-2, the CDR3 gives the full variable domain: EPEVTQTPSHQVTQMGQEVILRCVPISNHLYFYWYRQILGQKVEFLVSFYNNEISEKSEIFDDQFSVERPDGSNFTLKIRSTKLEDSAMYFCARTGGANTGELFFGEGSRLTVL.

A word on this clone: The read ends 3 residues early relative to the CDR3; the germline J gene fills the gap. J is TRBJ2-7 and V is TRBV5-1, with a tentative D call TRBD1 (9 bases). V lost 2 bases, J lost 3 bases, and 15 bases lay in between. Germline CDR1 is SGHRS and CDR2 is YFSETQ. The CDR3 consists of 15 residues. The part of the CDR3 DNA that was read is TGCGCCAGCAGCTTCCGGGGGGGACAGGGCTACGAG. Protein sequence: CASSFRGGQGYE. The entire CDR3 reads CASSFRGGQGYEQYF.

In regard to this clone: The CDR3 end falls 3 residues outside the read, so it is completed with the germline J gene. The gene calls are TRBV12-5 and TRBJ2-5, with 7 bases matching TRBD2. The V gene's germline CDR1 is LGHNT and CDR2 FRNRAP. CDR3 length equals 15 residues. Losses at the gene ends were 3 bases for V and 5 bases for J; bases not matched to a gene: 9. CDR3 DNA, as far as it was read: TGTGCTAGTGGTTTTACGGGGGAGGGCCGGGAGACC. It yields the protein CASGFTGEGRET. The complete CDR3 sequence is CASGFTGEGRETQYF.

A word on this clone: The read is 3 residues too short to cover the CDR3 end, so that end is filled in from the germline J gene. V gene TRBV5-5 combines with J gene TRBJ1-6; maybe TRBD1 (5 bases). V was cut by 0 bases and J by 9 bases, with 10 bases left in between. CDR3 size: 14 residues. Germline CDR1 is SGHKS and CDR2 is YYEKEE (reference sequence). CDR3 DNA (partial): TGTGCCAGCAGCTTGGGCCAGGGCGTTTCACCC. It encodes CASSLGQGVSP. The entire CDR3 is CASSLGQGVSPLHF.